This T cell receptor beta chain was sequenced in a study of cytomegalovirus exposure and HLA in healthy donors (dated by TCRdb to about 2017). Turning to the overall study: According to an earlier analysis of around 600 of the donors, about 179 million T cells yielded 117 million unique TCR beta sequences and about 300 Gb of sequence data. Around 320 gigabases of sequencing data and tens of millions of unique TCR sequences were included in an early release covering roughly 600 HLA-typed donors. Of the approximately 400 genotyped donors, 75% to 85% were placed in the genetic ancestry cluster associated with self-reported Caucasian donors. The study aimed to test whether cataloging public T cell receptors could reveal signatures of past pathogen exposure. The study used immunosequencing to profile the T cell repertoires of approximately 630 subjects and linked those repertoires to cytomegalovirus serostatus. A separate validation cohort of 100 to 150 different subjects was used in addition to the approximately 700-subject first cohort. To predict cytomegalovirus infection status, the study combined high-throughput TCR immunosequencing, statistical association of individual TCRs with disease status, and machine learning. In a later analysis, previously published TCR beta repertoires from several hundred donors were re-analyzed and high-resolution HLA genotyping was added so that TCR occurrence patterns could be studied. Rather than drawing on any new phenotypic data, the later analysis identified candidate immune exposures from TCR beta sequences and the way those sequences occurred across donors. To decide whether each TCR beta V gene segment behaved as functional or pseudogenic, an earlier analysis of fewer than 750 of the donors relied on high-throughput TCR beta sequencing. Donor age, sex, ethnicity and CMV serostatus were collected together with the repertoire data. In a later genetic analysis, genome-wide SNP genotypes for about three fifths of the roughly 670 donors were used, and that subset was treated as a discovery cohort. All discovery cohort repertoires had been generated using a single sequencing platform. HLA typing covered class I and class II loci at four-digit resolution. Typing coverage differed by locus: A, B, C, DRB1 and DQB1 were typed in roughly 629-630 donors, DQA1 in 500 to 550, DPA1 in around 600, and DPB1 in approximately 450. Five DR-DQ haplotypes were treated as single units for association and clustering because of strong linkage in the cohort. Among about 400 genotyped donors of the cohort, an average of around 220,000 unique TCR beta nucleotide sequences was sequenced per donor, of which 15% to 20% were non-productive. General findings and caveats noted by the study authors: The only immune exposure information available for the cohort was CMV serostatus. Linkage disequilibrium might explain the correlated functional status among segregating V segments, but an unknown experimental factor could not be excluded. The study listed 164 TCR beta chains as associated with cytomegalovirus. A later analysis found that HLA-associated TCR beta chains were more clonally expanded and had lower generation probabilities than equally common non-associated chains. Because the 87-base-pair reads could not distinguish some IMGT-functional V segments, including TRBV6-2 and TRBV6-3, those segments were excluded. In a later analysis, several top co-occurrence clusters were reported to appear linked to parvovirus B19, influenza, CMV and Epstein-Barr virus. Most CMV-associated TCR beta chains appeared to be HLA-restricted in a later analysis, and the HLA associations seemed to be driven largely by CMV exposure. In this cohort, only TCR beta chains were sequenced, and detectable features were limited by the absence of alpha or paired-chain data. Because counts were too low, 15 or so rarely observed V segments, including chromosome 9 orphons, were excluded from the earlier analysis of 587 of the donors. A later genetic analysis reported fewer N-insertions in productive TCRs among donors in an Asian-associated ancestry cluster than the roughly 700-donor mean. An earlier analysis of approximately 600 of the donors showed that most TCR beta V segments appeared in productive rearrangements either about 90% or about 30% of the time, which broadly matched IMGT annotations. In vitro tests confirmed that a few of the cytomegalovirus-associated TCR beta chains recognize cytomegalovirus antigens. According to the authors, the approach could potentially be generalized to other disease states and immunological phenotypes. In both the original and validation cohorts, the classifier was reported to diagnose cytomegalovirus status with high specificity and sensitivity. A later genetic analysis associated a missense DCLRE1C variant with V-gene and J-gene trimming of TCR beta chains, and an independent cohort replicated the association. A further reported finding was that TCR beta sequences accurately predicted the HLA-A and HLA-B alleles for most subjects in the first cohort. Sequencing depth was assumed to be roughly uniform across donors in the presence/absence analyses, though that assumption may not hold. Most TCR sequences were seen in very few donors, while some public TCRs were found in many individuals. A later analysis found that TCR association rates varied across HLA loci, with DRB1 alleles showing the most associated TCRs and HLA-C alleles the fewest. Assigning TCR associations to individual alleles was difficult when HLA alleles, especially DR and DQ, strongly co-occurred. A cluster of highly shared sequence variants was judged likely to represent a technical artifact of the sequencing pipeline. Because HLA typing was missing for some donors at each locus, association tests included only the typed subset. In a later analysis, some 17,000 TCR beta sequences were associated with specific HLA alleles at a false discovery rate of 0.05.

Comments on this clone: This clone's antigen is unknown. One base away there is no much larger clone; base qualities are not given.

The library was generated by the immunoSEQ multiplex PCR assay. For the multiplex PCR, a mixture combining 60 forward primers for TCR Vbeta segments and 13 reverse primers for TCR Jbeta segments was used. The CDR3 region of rearranged TCR beta genes was amplified from genomic DNA with a multiplex PCR assay. The Illumina HiSeq System was used to sequence the amplified TCR beta libraries as 87-base-pair reads. On the authors' methods: Across the 600 to 700 repertoires, a later analysis counted approximately 83 million unique TCR beta chains, around 11 million of which were shared by at least two donors. To remove PCR and sequencing errors, raw reads were error-corrected and collapsed into unique sequences using a nearest-neighbor algorithm that merged closely related sequences. To assign V, D and J gene segments, CDR3 sequences were aligned to IMGT reference sequences. For a sequence to be retained, a match of at least six nucleotides was required to both a V gene segment and a J gene segment. A rearrangement counted as productive if the CDR3 had no stop codons and remained in frame with V and J, and every other rearrangement counted as non-productive. Following IMGT convention, CDR3 was defined as the stretch from the second conserved V-encoded cysteine up to the conserved J-encoded phenylalanine. In an earlier analysis of just under 600 of the donors, sequences lacking an unambiguous match to a single V gene segment were excluded. In an earlier analysis of a few hundred of the donors, V segments were called functional above 56.7% productive rearrangements and were called segregating when the between-donor standard deviation exceeded 5%. A statistical classification framework was developed to diagnose cytomegalovirus status using the catalog of TCR beta chain sequences. In a later analysis, V and J genes were assigned by comparing TCR nucleotide sequences against IMGT/GENE-DB human TR gene sequences. The TCRdist pipeline was used in a later analysis to assign CDR3 sequences and most-parsimonious VDJ recombination scenarios. In a later analysis, each TCR beta chain was defined by its CDR3 amino acid sequence together with its V-gene family, and reads lacking a unique V-gene family were excluded. To address suspected cross-contamination and a sequencing artifact, a later analysis removed around 600 highly shared, low-generation-probability nucleotide sequences. A later analysis calculated a clonal expansion index for each public chain from normalized within-repertoire ranks of inferred template counts. Generation probabilities in a later analysis came from a VDJ recombination model fitted to out-of-frame rearrangements, and those results were checked against IGoR. In a later analysis, hypergeometric tests were used to score TCR-TCR, TCR-HLA and TCR-CMV co-occurrence, with a repertoire-size bias correction applied to TCR pairs. A later analysis estimated false discovery rates by permuting HLA or CMV assignments 20 times. In a later analysis, co-occurring TCRs were grouped using DBSCAN, with TCRdist sequence similarity added in when clustering inside HLA-allele-positive subsets. Repertoires with fewer than 30,000 or more than 120,000 public chains, plus five repertoires with anomalous nucleotide sharing, were excluded from co-occurrence clustering. Sourced from immuneACCESS, this table was stored by TCRdb with only in-frame sequences that have V and J called. A share of the clones is absent; for the studies checked, an unresolved V gene accounts for under half, and the remainder has no known explanation. The DNA gave D and trimming, while V, J and clone size come from that table. This sample comprises under 250,000 clones, 60% to 80% of them detected only once. Less than 3.5% of the sample comes from the top ten.

The cohort comprised more than 550 healthy bone marrow donors. At the time of sampling, every cohort member was nominally healthy, though immune exposures that went unrecorded were likely present. The donor tested CMV seronegative and was one of the 352 seronegative cohort members. A peripheral blood sample was provided by each donor, and peripheral blood mononuclear cells were used for TCR beta sequencing. Genomic DNA extraction from the blood cell samples was performed with the Qiagen DNeasy Blood Extraction Kit. At the junction V is shortened by 0 bases and J by 1 base, with 9 bases in between. The CDR3 spans 15 residues, from the cysteine through the phenylalanine. Of all the DNA, just the CDR3 is kept, 45 bases in frame from base 1. Taken from the germline V gene, the CDR1 and CDR2 loops are MNHEY and SVGAGI.

The clonotype originates from a woman in her 30s in good health and CMV-seronegative. Material for sequencing was PBMCs. The chain is made from TRBV6-5 and TRBJ1-1, and perhaps TRBD1 as D gene, on 6 matching bases. CDR3 sequence: CASSYSGARNTEAFF. The DNA is as follows: TGTGCCAGCAGTTACTCGGGGGCCCGGAACACTGAAGCTTTCTTT.